Below are 22 T cell receptor beta chains sequenced from a single sample in a study of identical twins. TCRdb recomputed calls from the 5' RACE reads with MiXCR, one row per CDR3 protein. Of approximately 630,000 distinct CDR3 sequences listed, under 8.5% were seen once; the top ten hold over 1.5%. The same specimen was also included in a second study, on yellow fever vaccine responses in identical twins.

The sequenced material came from PBMCs. Receptor source: a woman aged 18-29 years in good health.

The rearrangement uses TRBV9 and TRBJ2-1; 16 positions agree with TRBD2. With 2 bases clipped from V and 4 bases from J, the junction kept 0 bases outside the gene matches. This CDR3 has 16 amino acids. Germline V CDR1 and CDR2: SGDLS, YYNGEE. The CDR3 DNA reads TGTGCCAGCAGCGTGGGACTAGCGGGAGGGTACAATGAGCAGTTCTTC. It translates to CASSVGLAGGYNEQFF.

J is TRBJ2-3 and V is TRBV28; the D is unclear. The CDR3 is 13 amino acids. Germline V gene lookup returns CDR1 MDHEN and CDR2 SYDVKM. The V and J ends lost 5 bases and 2 bases respectively, with 8 bases between them. DNA for the CDR3: TGTGCCAGCAGTGATGCGGTCACAGATACGCAGTATTTT. Protein sequence: CASSDAVTDTQYF.

The sample holds many counts of this clonotype. The chain joins TRBV10-3 to TRBJ2-1, with 9 bases lining up with TRBD2. V lost 4 bases to trimming and J lost 8 bases; unmatched junction nucleotides: 9. CDR3 size: 15 residues. Germline CDR1 is ENHRY and CDR2 is SYGVKD. This CDR3 is CAISASSGSGDEQFF. The CDR3 DNA reads TGTGCCATCAGTGCCAGTAGCGGGAGTGGGGATGAGCAGTTCTTC.

The CDR3 loop is CASSLAGTASLYGYTF. The CDR3 nucleotides read TGTGCCAGCAGCTTAGCCGGGACAGCGTCCCTCTATGGCTACACCTTC. V usage is TRBV7-2 and J usage is TRBJ1-2; 7 positions agree with TRBD1. The CDR3 runs 16 residues. Unmatched junction bases numbered 8, after V lost 0 bases and J lost 4 bases. In germline, CDR1 is SGHTA, CDR2 FQGNSA.

This clonotype has a handful of counts. This chain links TRBV7-8 with TRBJ2-5, with 9 bases matching TRBD2. The length of the CDR3 is 19 residues. Germline V CDR1 and CDR2: SGHVS, FQNEAQ. V trimming: 1 base; J trimming: 0 bases; junction bases outside the gene matches: 12. Here the CDR3 reads CASSLGLAELAWYQETQYF. CDR3 in DNA: TGTGCCAGCAGCTTAGGACTAGCGGAACTAGCGTGGTACCAAGAGACCCAGTACTTC.

This clonotype was detected many times. CDR3: CSASRGSGTGELFF. CDR3 sequence (DNA): TGCAGTGCTAGTCGGGGGAGCGGCACCGGGGAGCTGTTTTTT. This chain links TRBV20-1 with TRBJ2-2; D may be TRBD2 (6 bases). Germline V gives CDR1 DFQATT, CDR2 SNEGSKA (reference sequence). This CDR3 region has 14 residues. The V gene lost 3 bases and the J gene lost 4 bases, with 12 bases spanning the gap.

This clonotype was counted a few times. Here the CDR3 DNA reads TGCAGTGCTAGGGATAGACAGCACGGTCGGGGCTACACCTTC. Translating gives CSARDRQHGRGYTF. The chain is built from TRBV20-1 and TRBJ1-2; a possible D gene is TRBD1 (5 bases). V lost 3 bases to trimming and J lost 8 bases, with 19 bases between them. Germline V gives CDR1 DFQATT, CDR2 SNEGSKA (reference sequence). The CDR3 sequence is 14 residues long.

This clonotype was picked up a small number of times. The chain is built from TRBV12-3 or TRBV12-4 and TRBJ2-2; D unresolved. The CDR3 spans 14 residues. The V end lost 3 bases, the J end lost 4 bases, and 9 bases lay between the germline ends. The CDR3 nucleotides are TGTGCCAGCAGTTTCGGGTTGATCACCGGGGAGCTGTTTTTT. Its protein is CASSFGLITGELFF.

The chain couples TRBV4-2 to TRBJ2-5; maybe TRBD1 (6 bases). V gave up 1 base and J gave up 4 bases, with 10 bases separating them. The CDR3 is 14 residues long. CDR1 is LGHNA and CDR2 is YNFKEQ in the germline V gene. The CDR3 reads CASSQAGHIETQYF. For the CDR3, the DNA is TGTGCCAGCAGCCAAGCGGGACACATAGAGACCCAGTACTTC.

Many counts were recorded for this clonotype. The CDR3 loop is CASSQGTANKDFF. CDR3 bases: TGTGCCAGCAGCCAGGGGACAGCCAACAAGGATTTCTTC. The chain employs TRBV3-1 and TRBJ2-1, with 7 bases lining up with TRBD1. Per germline, CDR1 LGHDT and CDR2 YNNKEL (reference sequence). The V and J ends lost 3 bases and 16 bases, in that order; junction bases with no gene match: 12. The CDR3 totals 13 residues.

This clonotype was observed a handful of times. The chain employs TRBV28 and TRBJ2-2, with D maybe TRBD2 (5 bases). CDR1 and CDR2 from the germline V gene are MDHEN and SYDVKM. V was clipped by 6 bases and J by 4 bases, with 9 bases between them. The CDR3 covers 13 residues. The CDR3 is CASRPGITGELFF. The CDR3 region has the DNA TGTGCCAGCAGGCCCGGGATCACCGGGGAGCTGTTTTTT.

The table lists this clonotype with a few counts. The V call is TRBV5-1, the J call TRBJ1-4; 7 bases line up with TRBD1. V lost 6 bases and J lost 4; bases outside the gene matches: 9. Germline V gives CDR1 SGHRS, CDR2 YFSETQ. The CDR3 totals 15 residues. CDR3 region: CASKEGDRDNEKLFF. CDR3 bases: TGCGCCAGCAAAGAGGGGGACAGAGATAATGAAAAACTGTTTTTT.

This clonotype was observed a handful of times. The genes are TRBV20-1 and TRBJ2-1; D gene unclear. V was pared by 1 base and J by 10 bases, with 20 bases between. The CDR3 length is 15 residues. Germline loops: CDR1 DFQATT, CDR2 SNEGSKA (reference sequence). The DNA of the CDR3 is TGCAGTGCTAGAGGAGAGATGGGTAATGGGCACGAGCAGTTCTTC. Its protein is CSARGEMGNGHEQFF.

This clonotype came up many times. The rearrangement links TRBV27 to TRBJ1-5, with D tentatively TRBD1 (6 bases). CDR3 length equals 15 residues. The V end lost 5 bases, the J end lost 7 bases, and 18 bases lay between the germline ends. The germline CDR1 and CDR2 sequences are MNHEY and SMNVEV (reference sequence). The CDR3 coding sequence is TGTGCCAGCAGTCCCGGGACACTAGCAGGGCAGCCCCAGCATTTT. Protein sequence: CASSPGTLAGQPQHF.

The V gene is TRBV9, the J gene TRBJ2-1, with 8 bases fitting TRBD2. Germline V gives CDR1 SGDLS, CDR2 YYNGEE. The CDR3 is 13 residues long. Trimming at V came to 4 bases and at J to 9 bases, leaving 6 bases not matched to a gene. The CDR3 reads CASSPGGATEQFF. The CDR3 coding sequence is TGTGCCAGCAGCCCGGGAGGGGCTACTGAGCAGTTCTTC.

The chain recombines TRBV7-3 with TRBJ1-2; D unresolved. Germline lookup yields CDR1 SGHTA and CDR2 FQGTGA. The CDR3 loop spans 13 amino acids. Between the trimmed V and J ends, which lost 0 bases and 6 bases, there was a span of 8 bases. The CDR3 sequence is CASSLTLENGYTF. Here the CDR3 DNA reads TGTGCCAGCAGCTTAACTCTAGAAAATGGCTACACCTTC.

This clonotype has more than one count but fewer than ten. The J gene is TRBJ2-5, the V gene TRBV4-1; D is tentatively TRBD1 or TRBD2 (6 bases each). Germline V lookup: CDR1 MGHRA, CDR2 YSYEKL. Trimming removed 1 base at V and 2 bases at J, with 11 bases between. This CDR3 has 15 amino acids. This CDR3 reads CASSQAGALQETQYF. CDR3 sequence (DNA): TGCGCCAGCAGCCAAGCGGGGGCACTACAAGAGACCCAGTACTTC.

The chain has TRBV11-2 and TRBJ2-1; D possibly corresponds to TRBD2 (6 bases). The CDR3 is made up of 15 amino acids. V was pared by 5 bases and J by 6 bases, with 17 bases between. Germline loops: CDR1 SGHAT, CDR2 FQNNGV. The CDR3 spells CASSPRRDSGNEQFF. CDR3 sequence (DNA): TGTGCCAGCAGCCCAAGGAGGGATAGCGGCAATGAGCAGTTCTTC.

This clonotype has ten or more counts. V and J are TRBV27 and TRBJ2-1; 9 bases line up with TRBD2. The CDR3 has 16 residues. Germline trimming cut 4 bases from V and 2 bases from J; bases unmatched to any gene: 6. Per germline, CDR1 MNHEY and CDR2 SMNVEV (reference sequence). This chain's CDR3 is CASSSLAGWAYNEQFF. The CDR3 region has the DNA TGTGCCAGCAGTTCTCTAGCGGGATGGGCCTACAATGAGCAGTTCTTC.

This chain connects TRBV2 to TRBJ2-1; D remains unclear. V was trimmed by 6 bases and J by 10 bases, leaving 19 bases between them. CDR3 length: 14 residues. Germline V CDR1 and CDR2: SNHLY, FYNNEI. The CDR3 reads CASRGEWAVGEQFF. As DNA, the CDR3 is TGTGCCAGCAGGGGCGAGTGGGCTGTCGGGGAGCAGTTCTTC. Looking up the rest from reference TRBV2 and TRBJ2-1 gives the full variable domain: EPEVTQTPSHQVTQMGQEVILRCVPISNHLYFYWYRQILGQKVEFLVSFYNNEISEKSEIFDDQFSVERPDGSNFTLKIRSTKLEDSAMYFCASRGEWAVGEQFFGPGTRLTVL.

The rearrangement uses TRBV28 and TRBJ2-4, with D possibly being TRBD1 (6 bases). With 7 bases removed from V and 4 bases from J, the gap between germline ends came to 14 bases. The CDR3 runs 14 residues. CDR1 MDHEN and CDR2 SYDVKM come from the germline V gene. CDR3 sequence: CASTPGVQKNIQYF. CDR3 coding DNA: TGTGCCAGCACCCCAGGGGTTCAAAAAAACATTCAGTACTTC.

This clonotype was counted only a few times. The rearrangement uses TRBV5-1 and TRBJ2-1; D remains unclear. The CDR3 runs 12 residues. The germline V and J ends were trimmed by 3 bases and 9 bases, with 10 bases remaining between them. Per the germline V gene, CDR1 is SGHRS and CDR2 is YFSETQ. CDR3 nucleotide sequence: TGCGCCAGCAGCTCCAAGTTGAGTGAGCAGTTCTTC. Translated: CASSSKLSEQFF. The whole variable domain, filled in from reference TRBV5-1 and TRBJ2-1, reads KAGVTQTPRYLIKTRGQQVTLSCSPISGHRSVSWYQQTPGQGLQFLFEYFSETQRNKGNFPGRFSGRQFSNSRSEMNVSTLELGDSALYLCASSSKLSEQFFGPGTRLTVL.